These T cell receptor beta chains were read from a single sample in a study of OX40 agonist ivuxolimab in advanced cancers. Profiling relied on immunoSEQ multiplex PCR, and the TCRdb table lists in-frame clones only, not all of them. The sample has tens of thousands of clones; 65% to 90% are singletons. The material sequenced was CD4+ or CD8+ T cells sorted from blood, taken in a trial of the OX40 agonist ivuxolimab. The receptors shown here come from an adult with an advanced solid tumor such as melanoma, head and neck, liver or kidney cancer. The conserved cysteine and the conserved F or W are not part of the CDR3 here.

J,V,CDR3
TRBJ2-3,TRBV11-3,ASTIPKGFSTDTQY
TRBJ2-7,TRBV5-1,ASSLAAGGGYEQY
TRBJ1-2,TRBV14,ASSEDYSTISYT
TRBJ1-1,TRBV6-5,ASSYSWTPTEAF
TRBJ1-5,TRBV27,ASSSDSSNQPQH
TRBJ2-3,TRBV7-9,ASSFPRVDDSTDTQY
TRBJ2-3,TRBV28,ASSFLDTQY
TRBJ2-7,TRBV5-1,ASSLEPGGSYEQY
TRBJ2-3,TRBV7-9,ASSPGTGELTDTQY
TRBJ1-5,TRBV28,ASSLYQGERTEPQH
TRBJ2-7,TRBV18,ASSFGGANYEQY
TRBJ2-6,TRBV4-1,ASSQDESSGANVLT
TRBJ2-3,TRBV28,ASSPSDSGRDTQY
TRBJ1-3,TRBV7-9,ASSLRVSSGNTIY
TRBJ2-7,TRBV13,ASTSTGGPYEQY
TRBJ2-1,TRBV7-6,ASSLAGLETTGDNEQF
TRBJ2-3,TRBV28,ASSFISNTDTQY
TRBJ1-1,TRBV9,ASSVAYRGGEAF
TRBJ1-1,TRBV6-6,ASSSRVGENTEAF
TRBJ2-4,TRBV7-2,ASSARAITLAKNIQY
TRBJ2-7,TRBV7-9,ASSAISGNLYEQY
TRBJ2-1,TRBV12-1,ASTSCMGLAGGNEQF
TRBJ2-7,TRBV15,ATSRDRGQHYEQY
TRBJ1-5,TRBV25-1,ASSEQGQPQH
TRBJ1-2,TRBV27,ASSSQGEGKDGYT
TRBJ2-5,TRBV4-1,ASSQQGLSETQY
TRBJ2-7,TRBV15,ATSGSWLREQY
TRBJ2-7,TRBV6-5,ATLPRGGMGEQY
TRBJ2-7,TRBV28,ASSTQSSYEQY
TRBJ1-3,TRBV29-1,SAWTGDSGNTIY
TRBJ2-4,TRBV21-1,ASSKEGRSAKNIQY
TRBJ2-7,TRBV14,ASSPRQVIYEQY
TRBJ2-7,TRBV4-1,ASSSKVSYEQY
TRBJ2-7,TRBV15,ATSRDRTAVGSYEQY
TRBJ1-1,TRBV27,ASSLALGAEAF
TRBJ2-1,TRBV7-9,ASSPKELGAAYNEQF
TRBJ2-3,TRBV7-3,ASSPHGGPGDTQY
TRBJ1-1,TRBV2,ASSGGGQANTEAF
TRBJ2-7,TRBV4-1,AGSRQRTDGYEQY
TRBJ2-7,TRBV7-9,ASSAPTTPYEQY
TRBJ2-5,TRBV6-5,ASSTTGGLQETQY
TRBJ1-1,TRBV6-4,ASSPAPNTEAF
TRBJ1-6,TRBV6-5,ASSYSQDYNSPLH
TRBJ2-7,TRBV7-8,ASSGNLVVEQY
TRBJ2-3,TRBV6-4,ASSDSVGQDTQY
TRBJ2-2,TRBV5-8,ASSSSGLNTGELF
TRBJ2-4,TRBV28,ASSITGLPSGIQY
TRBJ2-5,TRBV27,ASSPRFVSGQETQY
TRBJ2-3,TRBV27,ASITFSGSSTDTQY
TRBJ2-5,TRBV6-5,ASSSSASWETQY
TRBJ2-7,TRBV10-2,ASRWDPREQY
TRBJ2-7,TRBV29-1,SVESAGGDSFYEQY
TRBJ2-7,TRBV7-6,ASSPTSGIYEQY
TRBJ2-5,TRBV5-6,ASSLAGSFETQY
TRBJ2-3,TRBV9,ASSVVSTDTQY
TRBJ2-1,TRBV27,ASSLSRSSYNEQF
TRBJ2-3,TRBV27,ASSSSGSTDTQY
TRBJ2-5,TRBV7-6,ASSLGAQETQY
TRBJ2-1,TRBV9,ASSVSWGSTNEQF